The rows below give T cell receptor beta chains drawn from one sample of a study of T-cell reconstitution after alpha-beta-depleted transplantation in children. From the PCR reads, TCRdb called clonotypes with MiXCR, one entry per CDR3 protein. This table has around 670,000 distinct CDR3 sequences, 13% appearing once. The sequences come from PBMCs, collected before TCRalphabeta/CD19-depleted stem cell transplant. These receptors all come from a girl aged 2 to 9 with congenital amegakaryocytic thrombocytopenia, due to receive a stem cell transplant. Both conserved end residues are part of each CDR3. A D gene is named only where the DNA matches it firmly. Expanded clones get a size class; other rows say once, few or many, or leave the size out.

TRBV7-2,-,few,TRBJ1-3,TGTGCCAGCAGCCCCAGGCAGCCTGGAAACACCATATATTTT,CASSPRQPGNTIYF
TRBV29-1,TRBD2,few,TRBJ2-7,TGCAGCGTTGAAGTTCCAGGTGGTAGCGGGAGTGTTTCCTATAGGCTCTACGAGCAGTACTTC,CSVEVPGGSGSVSYRLYEQYF
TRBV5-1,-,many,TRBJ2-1,TGCGCCAGCAGCTTGGATTGGGGGCTCGACAATGAGCAGTTCTTC,CASSLDWGLDNEQFF
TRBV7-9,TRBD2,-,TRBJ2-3,TGTGCCAGCAGCTCCACCAGCGGACTAGCGGTCACAGATACGCAGTATTTT,CASSSTSGLAVTDTQYF
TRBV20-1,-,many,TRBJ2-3,TGCAGTGCTAGAGATCAAGCCCGCACAGATACGCAGTATTTT,CSARDQARTDTQYF
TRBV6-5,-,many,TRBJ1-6,TGTGCCAGCAGTTACACTCCCCCTAGGGGTCTCCAGGCACCCCTCCACTTT,CASSYTPPRGLQAPLHF
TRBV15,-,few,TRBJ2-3,TGTGCCACCAGCAGAGCGGTGCAGGACGGCGCAGATACGCAGTATTTT,CATSRAVQDGADTQYF
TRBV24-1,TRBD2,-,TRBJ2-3,TGTGCCACCAGTGGGAATAGCGGGCCAGCAGATACGCAGTATTTT,CATSGNSGPADTQYF
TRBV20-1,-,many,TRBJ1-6,TGCAGTGCTAGAGGGCAGGCCTATAATTCACCCCTCCACTTT,CSARGQAYNSPLHF
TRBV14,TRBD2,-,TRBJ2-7,TGTGCCAGCAGTCCTAGCGGGAGCAACGAGCAGTACTTC,CASSPSGSNEQYF
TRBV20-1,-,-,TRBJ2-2,TGCAGTGCTAGGGAAGTCAGGCGACCCGGGGAGCTGTTTTTT,CSAREVRRPGELFF
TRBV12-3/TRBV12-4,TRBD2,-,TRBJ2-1,TGTGCCAGCAGTTTTTTGGGCGGGAGCGGGAATGAGCAGTTCTTC,CASSFLGGSGNEQFF
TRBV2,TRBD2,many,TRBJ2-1,TGTGCCAGCTCAGCCACGGGGACTAGCGCAAGCTCCTACAATGAGCAGTTCTTC,CASSATGTSASSYNEQFF
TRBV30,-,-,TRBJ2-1,TGTGCCTGGAGCGAAAGCGGCCGCTCCTACAATGAGCAGTTCTTC,CAWSESGRSYNEQFF
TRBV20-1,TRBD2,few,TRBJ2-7,TGCAGTGCTAGGGGGGCTAGCGGGGATTACGAGCAGTACTTC,CSARGASGDYEQYF
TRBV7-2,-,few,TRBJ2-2,TGTGCCAGCAGCTTAGAGTCGGCGGGAAACGGGGAGCTGTTTTTT,CASSLESAGNGELFF
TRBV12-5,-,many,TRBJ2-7,TGTGCTAGTGGTTCGTATCGTTCGGAGTACGAGCAGTACTTC,CASGSYRSEYEQYF